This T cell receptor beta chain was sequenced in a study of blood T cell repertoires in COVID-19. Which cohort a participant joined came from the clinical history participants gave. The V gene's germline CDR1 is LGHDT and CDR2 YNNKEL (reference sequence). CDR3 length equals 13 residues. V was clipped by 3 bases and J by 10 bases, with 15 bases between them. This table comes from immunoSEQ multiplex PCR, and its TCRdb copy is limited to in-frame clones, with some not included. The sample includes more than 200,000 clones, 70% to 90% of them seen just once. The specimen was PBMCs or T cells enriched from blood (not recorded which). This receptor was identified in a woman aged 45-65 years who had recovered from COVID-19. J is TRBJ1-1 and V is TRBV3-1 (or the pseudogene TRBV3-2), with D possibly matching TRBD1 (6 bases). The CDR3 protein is CASSQAGVQLAFF. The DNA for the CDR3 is TGTGCCAGCAGCCAGGCAGGGGTGCAGTTAGCTTTCTTT.